This T cell receptor (beta chain) was obtained from a study of cytomegalovirus exposure and HLA in healthy donors (dated by TCRdb to 2016 to 2017). With respect to the entire study: An earlier analysis of approximately 640 of the donors reported roughly 270 Gb of sequence data and 117 million unique TCR beta sequences from about 180 million T cells. An early release covering some 640 HLA-typed donors comprised about 300 gigabases of sequencing data and around 86 million unique TCR sequences. The genetic ancestry cluster associated with self-reported Caucasian donors included around 76% of the roughly 400 genotyped donors. The study aimed to test whether signatures of past pathogen exposure could be identified by cataloging public T cell receptors. The study profiled the T cell repertoires of about 720 subjects by immunosequencing and related them to cytomegalovirus serostatus. In addition to the first cohort of around 670 subjects, a separate validation cohort of approximately 130 different subjects was used. The study combined high-throughput TCR immunosequencing, statistical association of individual TCRs with disease status, and machine learning to predict cytomegalovirus infection status. To study patterns of TCR occurrence, a later analysis re-analyzed previously published TCR beta repertoires from around 700 donors and added high-resolution HLA genotyping. In the later analysis, no new phenotypic data were used to find candidate immune exposures; instead, reliance was placed on TCR beta sequences and their occurrence across donors. In an earlier analysis of a few hundred of the donors, high-throughput TCR beta sequencing was used to judge whether each TCR beta V gene segment behaved as functional or pseudogenic. Donor age, sex, ethnicity and CMV serostatus were compiled together with the repertoire data. A later genetic analysis took genome-wide SNP genotypes for 398 of the 666 donors and used that subset as a discovery cohort. All discovery cohort repertoires had been generated using a single sequencing platform. HLA typing covered class I and class II loci at four-digit resolution. The number of donors typed differed by locus, with 629-630 for A, B, C, DRB1 and DQB1, roughly 520 for DQA1, some 570 for DPA1, and some 440 for DPB1. Because of strong linkage in the cohort, five DR-DQ haplotypes were treated as single units for association and clustering. Among about 370 genotyped donors of the cohort, an average of roughly 230,000 unique TCR beta nucleotide sequences was sequenced per donor, of which about 18% were non-productive. Paper-wide results and their limitations: The authors suggested that the approach could potentially be extended to other disease states and immunological phenotypes. CMV serostatus was the only immune exposure information available for the cohort. Only TCR beta chains were sequenced in this cohort, and the absence of alpha or paired-chain data limited detectable features. In vitro tests confirmed that a few of the cytomegalovirus-associated TCR beta chains recognize cytomegalovirus antigens. Linkage disequilibrium might explain the correlated functional status among segregating V segments, but an unknown experimental factor could not be ruled out. A later analysis associated 15,000 or so TCR beta sequences with specific HLA alleles at a false discovery rate of 0.05. In a later analysis, the rate of TCR association differed among HLA loci, with DRB1 alleles having the most associated TCRs and HLA-C alleles having the fewest. A group of highly shared sequence variants was considered likely to be a technical artifact of the sequencing pipeline. Broadly in line with IMGT annotations, most TCR beta V segments showed up in productive rearrangements about 90% or about 30% of the time in an earlier analysis of 587 of the donors. In a later analysis, most CMV-associated TCR beta chains were found to appear HLA-restricted, with HLA associations seemingly driven largely by CMV exposure. Compared with equally common non-associated chains, HLA-associated TCR beta chains in a later analysis were more clonally expanded and had lower generation probabilities. When HLA alleles, especially DR and DQ, strongly co-occurred, attributing TCR associations to individual alleles was difficult. Because HLA typing was missing for some donors at each locus, association tests included only the typed subset. The study listed over 150 TCR beta chains as associated with cytomegalovirus. V-gene and J-gene trimming of TCR beta chains was associated with a missense DCLRE1C variant in a later genetic analysis, and the association was replicated in an independent cohort. Across donors, most TCR sequences were observed very rarely, whereas some public TCRs were present in many individuals. Because counts were too low, some 16 rarely observed V segments, including chromosome 9 orphons, were excluded from the earlier analysis of around 590 of the donors. Compared with the 666-donor mean, donors in an Asian-associated ancestry cluster had fewer N-insertions in productive TCRs, according to a later genetic analysis. Presence/absence analyses assumed roughly uniform sequencing depth across donors, an assumption that may not hold. In a later analysis, several top co-occurrence clusters were reported to appear linked to parvovirus B19, influenza, CMV and Epstein-Barr virus. A further reported finding was that TCR beta sequences accurately predicted the HLA-A and HLA-B alleles for most subjects in the first cohort. Some IMGT-functional V segments, including TRBV6-2 and TRBV6-3, could not be distinguished by the 87-base-pair reads and were therefore excluded. The classifier was reported to diagnose cytomegalovirus status with high specificity and sensitivity in both the original cohort and the validation cohort.

The cohort was made up of several hundred healthy bone marrow donors. At the time of sampling, every cohort member was nominally healthy, though immune exposures that went unrecorded were likely present. The donor tested CMV seronegative and was one of the 352 seronegative cohort members. Each donor provided a peripheral blood sample, and peripheral blood mononuclear cells were used for TCR beta sequencing. Genomic DNA extraction from the blood cell samples was performed with the Qiagen DNeasy Blood Extraction Kit. Libraries were prepared through the immunoSEQ multiplex PCR assay. For the multiplex PCR, a mixture combining 60 forward primers for TCR Vbeta segments and 13 reverse primers for TCR Jbeta segments was used. Amplification of the CDR3 region of rearranged TCR beta genes was performed with a multiplex PCR assay on genomic DNA. The amplified TCR beta libraries were sequenced on the Illumina HiSeq System as 87-base-pair reads. From the authors' description of their analysis: Across the 500 to 850 repertoires, a later analysis counted 78 million or so unique TCR beta chains, some 11 million of which were shared by at least two donors. Raw reads were error-corrected and collapsed into unique sequences by a nearest-neighbor algorithm in which closely related sequences were merged to remove PCR and sequencing errors. To assign V, D and J gene segments, CDR3 sequences were aligned to IMGT reference sequences. For a sequence to be retained, a match of at least six nucleotides to both a V gene segment and a J gene segment was required. A rearrangement counted as productive if the CDR3 had no stop codons and remained in frame with V and J, and every other rearrangement counted as non-productive. CDR3 was defined by IMGT convention, running from the second conserved V-encoded cysteine to the conserved J-encoded phenylalanine. In an earlier analysis of around 600 of the donors, sequences lacking an unambiguous match to a single V gene segment were excluded. In an earlier analysis of almost 600 of the donors, a V segment was called functional when productive rearrangements were above 56.7%, and segregating when the standard deviation between donors exceeded 5%. A statistical classification framework was developed to diagnose cytomegalovirus status using the catalog of TCR beta chain sequences. A later analysis assigned V and J genes by comparing TCR nucleotide sequences with IMGT/GENE-DB human TR gene sequences. In a later analysis, CDR3 sequences and most-parsimonious VDJ recombination scenarios were assigned using the TCRdist pipeline. In a later analysis, each TCR beta chain was defined by its CDR3 amino acid sequence together with its V-gene family, and reads lacking a unique V-gene family were excluded. In a later analysis, a few hundred highly shared, low-generation-probability nucleotide sequences were removed to address suspected cross-contamination and a sequencing artifact. A later analysis calculated a clonal expansion index for each public chain from normalized within-repertoire ranks of inferred template counts. In a later analysis, generation probabilities were computed using a VDJ recombination model fitted to out-of-frame rearrangements, and the results were checked against IGoR. Hypergeometric tests were used in a later analysis to score TCR-TCR, TCR-HLA and TCR-CMV co-occurrence, with a repertoire-size bias correction applied to the TCR pairs. To estimate false discovery rates, a later analysis permuted the HLA or CMV assignments 20 times. In a later analysis, co-occurring TCRs were grouped using DBSCAN, and TCRdist sequence similarity was added for clustering within HLA-allele-positive subsets. Repertoires with fewer than 30,000 or more than 120,000 public chains, plus five repertoires with anomalous nucleotide sharing, were excluded from co-occurrence clustering. TCRdb obtained this table from immuneACCESS and retained in-frame rearrangements with V and J assigned. These tables miss some clones; where compared with another copy, unresolved V genes account for less than half of the shortfall, and the remainder is unexplained. V, J and clone size were drawn from that table, and D and trimming were deduced from the DNA. The sample table lists approximately 150,000 clones, 70% to 80% of them with a count of one. The ten largest clones add up to around 1.5% of the sample.

As for this clone: The target of this receptor is not known. Base qualities are missing; no much larger clone stands one base away.

Sequences LGHNA (CDR1) and YSLEER (CDR2) are obtained from the germline V gene. Here V drops 4 bases and J drops 7 bases, and the junction holds 22 bases not matched to any gene. The CDR3 numbers 20 residues from cysteine through phenylalanine. The CDR3 DNA has 60 bases and is translated from base 1. Recombination connected TRBV4-3 to TRBJ2-2; TRBD1 matches 9 bases in the middle. This receptor was obtained from a man aged 40-50 years in good health and CMV-seronegative. Input material: PBMCs. This receptor has the CDR3 CASSRESLRQGETGIGELFF. The DNA is as follows: TGCGCCAGCAGCCGGGAAAGTCTTCGACAGGGGGAGACAGGAATCGGGGAGCTGTTTTTT.